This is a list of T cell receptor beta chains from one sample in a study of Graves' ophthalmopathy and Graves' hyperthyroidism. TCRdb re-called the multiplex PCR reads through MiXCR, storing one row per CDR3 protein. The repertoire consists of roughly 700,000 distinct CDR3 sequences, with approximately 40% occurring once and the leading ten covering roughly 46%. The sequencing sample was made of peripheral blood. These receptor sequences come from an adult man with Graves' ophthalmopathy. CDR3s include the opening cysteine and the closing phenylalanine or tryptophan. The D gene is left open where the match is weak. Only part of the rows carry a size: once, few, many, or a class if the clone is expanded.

CDR3aa: CASSLAGEYEQYF
CDR3nt: TGTGCCAGCAGCTTAGCGGGGGAGTACGAGCAGTACTTC
len: 13
v_gene: TRBV7-2
abundance: few
d_gene: .
j_gene: TRBJ2-7

CDR3aa: CASSIVGAEAFF
CDR3nt: TGTGCCAGTAGTATAGTAGGGGCTGAAGCTTTCTTT
len: 12
v_gene: TRBV19
abundance: .
d_gene: .
j_gene: TRBJ1-1

CDR3aa: CASSLDENYGYTF
CDR3nt: TGTGCCAGCAGCTTAGACGAAAACTATGGCTACACCTTC
len: 13
v_gene: TRBV7-2
abundance: many
d_gene: .
j_gene: TRBJ1-2

CDR3aa: CASSLTGAYEQYF
CDR3nt: TGTGCCAGCAGCTTGACAGGGGCCTACGAGCAGTACTTC
len: 13
v_gene: TRBV5-1
abundance: many
d_gene: TRBD1
j_gene: TRBJ2-7

CDR3aa: CSARVAGTGTSGNTIYF
CDR3nt: TGCAGTGCTAGAGTTGCGGGGACAGGGACCTCTGGAAACACCATATATTTT
len: 17
v_gene: TRBV20-1
abundance: .
d_gene: TRBD1
j_gene: TRBJ1-3

CDR3aa: CSARELSGRADTQYF
CDR3nt: TGCAGTGCTAGAGAGCTGAGCGGGAGGGCGGATACGCAGTATTTT
len: 15
v_gene: TRBV20-1
abundance: .
d_gene: TRBD2
j_gene: TRBJ2-3

CDR3aa: CASSESDRGRQPQHF
CDR3nt: TGTGCCAGCAGTGAATCGGACAGGGGGCGACAGCCCCAGCATTTT
len: 15
v_gene: TRBV10-3
abundance: .
d_gene: TRBD1
j_gene: TRBJ1-5

CDR3aa: CASSLYSTTNEKLFF
CDR3nt: TGTGCCAGCAGCTTATACAGTACAACTAATGAAAAACTGTTTTTT
len: 15
v_gene: TRBV7-2
abundance: .
d_gene: .
j_gene: TRBJ1-4

CDR3aa: CASRGITDGIEAFF
CDR3nt: TGTGCCAGCAGAGGAATTACAGACGGGATTGAAGCTTTCTTT
len: 14
v_gene: TRBV25-1
abundance: many
d_gene: .
j_gene: TRBJ1-1

CDR3aa: CASRSAGGVETQYF
CDR3nt: TGTGCCAGCAGGTCGGCAGGGGGCGTAGAGACCCAGTACTTC
len: 14
v_gene: TRBV2
abundance: many
d_gene: TRBD1
j_gene: TRBJ2-5

CDR3aa: CASGPTVNTEAFF
CDR3nt: TGCGCCAGCGGTCCTACGGTGAACACTGAAGCTTTCTTT
len: 13
v_gene: TRBV4-1
abundance: once
d_gene: .
j_gene: TRBJ1-1

CDR3aa: CASLDRGRYDPAFF
CDR3nt: TGTGCCAGCCTCGACAGGGGTAGGTATGATCCGGCTTTCTTT
len: 14
v_gene: TRBV2
abundance: .
d_gene: TRBD1
j_gene: TRBJ1-1

CDR3aa: CASSSTGEGYTF
CDR3nt: TGTGCCAGCAGTAGTACTGGGGAAGGCTACACCTTC
len: 12
v_gene: TRBV7-9
abundance: .
d_gene: .
j_gene: TRBJ1-2

CDR3aa: CATSRDQGLKTQYF
CDR3nt: TGTGCCACCAGCAGAGATCAGGGGCTGAAGACCCAGTACTTC
len: 14
v_gene: TRBV15
abundance: many
d_gene: .
j_gene: TRBJ2-5

CDR3aa: CATSRGGGEDTEQYF
CDR3nt: TGTGCCACCAGCAGGGGGGGGGGAGAAGACACCGAGCAGTACTTC
len: 15
v_gene: TRBV15
abundance: .
d_gene: TRBD2
j_gene: TRBJ2-7

CDR3aa: CASSYLASTDTQYF
CDR3nt: TGTGCCAGCAGCTACTTAGCGAGCACAGATACGCAGTATTTT
len: 14
v_gene: TRBV7-9
abundance: once
d_gene: .
j_gene: TRBJ2-3

CDR3aa: CASSLGVAGGRDEQFF
CDR3nt: TGTGCCAGCAGCTTAGGTGTAGCGGGAGGGCGAGATGAGCAGTTCTTC
len: 16
v_gene: TRBV11-2
abundance: .
d_gene: TRBD2
j_gene: TRBJ2-1

CDR3aa: CASSSPPRDDSQYF
CDR3nt: TGTGCCAGCAGTTCCCCTCCCCGCGACGATTCCCAGTACTTC
len: 14
v_gene: TRBV25-1
abundance: few
d_gene: .
j_gene: TRBJ2-5

CDR3aa: CASSVRQGEKLFF
CDR3nt: TGTGCCAGCAGCGTACGACAGGGGGAAAAACTGTTTTTT
len: 13
v_gene: TRBV9
abundance: many
d_gene: TRBD1
j_gene: TRBJ1-4

CDR3aa: CSDTLAGSRETQYF
CDR3nt: TGCAGTGATACCCTCGCTGGCTCCAGGGAGACCCAGTACTTC
len: 14
v_gene: TRBV20-1
abundance: .
d_gene: .
j_gene: TRBJ2-5

CDR3aa: CASSLVGTGLYEQYF
CDR3nt: TGTGCCAGCAGCTTAGTCGGGACGGGTCTTTACGAGCAGTACTTC
len: 15
v_gene: TRBV7-9
abundance: few
d_gene: .
j_gene: TRBJ2-7

CDR3aa: CASSLIGGGEKLFF
CDR3nt: TGTGCCAGCAGCTTAATAGGGGGCGGGGAAAAACTGTTTTTT
len: 14
v_gene: TRBV7-9
abundance: .
d_gene: TRBD1
j_gene: TRBJ1-4

CDR3aa: CASSSQGGYEQYF
CDR3nt: TGTGCCAGCAGCTCGCAGGGCGGCTACGAGCAGTACTTC
len: 13
v_gene: TRBV7-3
abundance: many
d_gene: .
j_gene: TRBJ2-7

CDR3aa: CASSVETGAGNTIYF
CDR3nt: TGTGCCAGCAGTGTAGAGACAGGGGCTGGAAACACCATATATTTT
len: 15
v_gene: TRBV10-3
abundance: .
d_gene: TRBD1
j_gene: TRBJ1-3

CDR3aa: CASSLFQPVDREKETQYF
CDR3nt: TGTGCCAGCAGCCTCTTTCAACCGGTGGACAGGGAGAAAGAGACCCAGTACTTC
len: 18
v_gene: TRBV9
abundance: .
d_gene: TRBD1
j_gene: TRBJ2-5

CDR3aa: CSVAETSKETQYF
CDR3nt: TGCAGCGTTGCGGAGACTAGCAAAGAGACCCAGTACTTC
len: 13
v_gene: TRBV29-1
abundance: many
d_gene: TRBD2
j_gene: TRBJ2-5

CDR3aa: CASSLEGRGLYGYTF
CDR3nt: TGTGCCAGCAGCTTGGAGGGACGGGGACTCTATGGCTACACCTTC
len: 15
v_gene: TRBV5-5
abundance: few
d_gene: .
j_gene: TRBJ1-2

CDR3aa: CATHRDLNTEAFF
CDR3nt: TGTGCCACACACAGGGACCTGAACACTGAAGCTTTCTTT
len: 13
v_gene: TRBV10-3
abundance: .
d_gene: .
j_gene: TRBJ1-1

CDR3aa: CASNEPGPLGKLFF
CDR3nt: TGTGCCAGCAACGAGCCGGGCCCTCTCGGGAAACTGTTTTTT
len: 14
v_gene: TRBV12-3/TRBV12-4
abundance: few
d_gene: .
j_gene: TRBJ1-4

CDR3aa: CASSLTVEGNGYTF
CDR3nt: TGTGCCAGCAGTTTAACGGTCGAAGGGAATGGCTACACCTTC
len: 14
v_gene: TRBV28
abundance: .
d_gene: .
j_gene: TRBJ1-2

CDR3aa: CASSFGHTYEQYF
CDR3nt: TGTGCCAGCAGTTTCGGGCATACCTACGAGCAGTACTTC
len: 13
v_gene: TRBV12-3/TRBV12-4
abundance: .
d_gene: .
j_gene: TRBJ2-7

CDR3aa: CSVEDGPGLFF
CDR3nt: TGCAGCGTTGAGGACGGGCCTGGGCTTTTCTTT
len: 11
v_gene: TRBV29-1
abundance: many
d_gene: .
j_gene: TRBJ1-1

CDR3aa: CSARDIRGDTYEQYF
CDR3nt: TGCAGTGCTAGGGATATCAGGGGGGACACCTACGAGCAGTACTTC
len: 15
v_gene: TRBV20-1
abundance: .
d_gene: .
j_gene: TRBJ2-7

CDR3aa: CASERANYGYTF
CDR3nt: TGTGCCAGCGAGAGAGCAAACTATGGCTACACCTTC
len: 12
v_gene: TRBV2
abundance: .
d_gene: .
j_gene: TRBJ1-2

CDR3aa: CAISDPGRVNTEAFF
CDR3nt: TGTGCCATCAGTGACCCCGGGAGGGTGAACACTGAAGCTTTCTTT
len: 15
v_gene: TRBV10-3
abundance: many
d_gene: .
j_gene: TRBJ1-1